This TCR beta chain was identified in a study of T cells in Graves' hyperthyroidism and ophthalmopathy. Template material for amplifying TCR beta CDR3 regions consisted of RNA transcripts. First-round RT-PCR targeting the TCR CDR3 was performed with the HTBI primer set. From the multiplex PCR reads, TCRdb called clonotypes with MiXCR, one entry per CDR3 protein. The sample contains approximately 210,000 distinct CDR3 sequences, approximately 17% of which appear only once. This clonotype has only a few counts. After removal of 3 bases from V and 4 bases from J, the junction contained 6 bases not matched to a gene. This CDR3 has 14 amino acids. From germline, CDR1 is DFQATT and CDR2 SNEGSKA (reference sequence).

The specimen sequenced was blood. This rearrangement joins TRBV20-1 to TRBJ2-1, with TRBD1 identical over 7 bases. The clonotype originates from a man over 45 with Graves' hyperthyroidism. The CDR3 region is CSASQTGSYNEQFF. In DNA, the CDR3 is TGCAGTGCTAGTCAGACAGGGAGTTACAATGAGCAGTTCTTC.